This T cell receptor (beta chain) is from a study of cytomegalovirus exposure and HLA in healthy donors. V shed 1 base and J shed 4 bases, with 12 bases lying between them. Germline V CDR1 and CDR2: SEHNR, FQNEAQ (reference sequence). The CDR3 length is 15 residues. Only in-frame clones appear in the TCRdb table, and some are missing; sequencing was by immunoSEQ multiplex PCR. The sample has roughly 200,000 clones; around 80% are singletons. Sequencing was done on a sample of PBMCs. The chain combines TRBV7-9 with TRBJ2-3; possible D gene TRBD2, 6 bases. The receptor's source is a woman in her 30s in good health and CMV-seronegative. The CDR3 DNA sequence: TGTGCCAGCAGCTTAGGGGGAGGAGGCGCAGATACGCAGTATTTT. Residues: CASSLGGGGADTQYF.